Given below is one T cell receptor (beta chain) in context. What it binds is unknown. These data come from a study of blood T cells in healthy people across ages. Study-wide findings and caveats: Across the age range, TCR beta diversity per million T cells fell in a roughly linear way.

A second PCR of about 6 to 12 cycles used a sample-barcoded 5' primer and a J-beta primer mix. Each of the samples gave a minimum of 2.5 million paired-end reads that contained CDR3. TCRdb reprocessed the 5' RACE reads with MiXCR, giving one entry per CDR3 protein. The sample has hundreds of thousands of distinct CDR3 sequences, around 45% seen once. Trimming removed 5 bases at V and 5 bases at J, with 19 bases between. Germline CDR1 SEHNR, CDR2 FQNEAQ (reference sequence). The CDR3 is 15 residues long. The chain has TRBV7-9 and TRBJ2-7, with D perhaps TRBD1 (5 bases). Sequenced sample: blood. This TCR was sampled from a woman aged 60-75 years in good health. CDR3 residues: CASSPGKGVNDEQYF. CDR3 nucleotides: TGTGCCAGCAGCCCAGGGAAAGGGGTCAACGACGAGCAGTACTTC.